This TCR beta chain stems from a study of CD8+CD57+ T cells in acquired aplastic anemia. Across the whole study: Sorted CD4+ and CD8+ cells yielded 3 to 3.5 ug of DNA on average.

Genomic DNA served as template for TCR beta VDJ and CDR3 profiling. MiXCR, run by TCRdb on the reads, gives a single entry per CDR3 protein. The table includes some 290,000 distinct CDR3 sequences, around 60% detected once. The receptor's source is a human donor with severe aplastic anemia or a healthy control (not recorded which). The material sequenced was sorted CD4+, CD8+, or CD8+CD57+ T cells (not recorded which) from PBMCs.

The CDR3 spells CAISGGDEQFF. The CDR3 DNA follows: TGTGCCATCAGTGGTGGGGATGAGCAGTTCTTC. This chain uses TRBV10-3 with TRBJ2-1; D is unresolved. Germline V gene lookup returns CDR1 ENHRY and CDR2 SYGVKD. Trimming removed 4 bases at V and 8 bases at J, with 6 bases between. The length of the CDR3 is 11 residues.